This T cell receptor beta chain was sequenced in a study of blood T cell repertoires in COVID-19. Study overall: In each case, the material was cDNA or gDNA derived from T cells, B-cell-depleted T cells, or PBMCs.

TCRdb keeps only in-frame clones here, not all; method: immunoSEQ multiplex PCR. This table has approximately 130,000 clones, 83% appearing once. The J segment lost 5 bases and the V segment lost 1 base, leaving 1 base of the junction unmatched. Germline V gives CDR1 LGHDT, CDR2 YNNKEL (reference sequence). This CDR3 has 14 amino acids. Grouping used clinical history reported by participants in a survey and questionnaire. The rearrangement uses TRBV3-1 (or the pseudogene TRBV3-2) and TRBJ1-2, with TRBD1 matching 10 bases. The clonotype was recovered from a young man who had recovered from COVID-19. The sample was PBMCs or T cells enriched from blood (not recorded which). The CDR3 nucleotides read TGTGCCAGCAGCCAAGGGACAGGGGGTTATGGCTACACCTTC. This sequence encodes CASSQGTGGYGYTF.